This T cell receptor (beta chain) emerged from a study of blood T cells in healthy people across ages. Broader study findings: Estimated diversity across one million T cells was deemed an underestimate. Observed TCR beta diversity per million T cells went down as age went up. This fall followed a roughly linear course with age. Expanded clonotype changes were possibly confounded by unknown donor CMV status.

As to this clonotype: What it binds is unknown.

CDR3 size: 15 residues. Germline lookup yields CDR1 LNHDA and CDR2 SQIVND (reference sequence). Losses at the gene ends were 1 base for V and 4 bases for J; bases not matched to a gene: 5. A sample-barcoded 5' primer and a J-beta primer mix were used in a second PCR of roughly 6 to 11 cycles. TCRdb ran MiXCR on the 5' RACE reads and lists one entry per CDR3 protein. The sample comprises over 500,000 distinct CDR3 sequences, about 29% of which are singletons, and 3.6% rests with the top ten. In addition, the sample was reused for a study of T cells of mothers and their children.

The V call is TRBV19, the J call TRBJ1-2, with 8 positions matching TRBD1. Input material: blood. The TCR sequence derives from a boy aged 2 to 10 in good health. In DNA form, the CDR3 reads TGTGCCAGTAGTATAGCTCCAGGGGGCCTCTATGGCTACACCTTC. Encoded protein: CASSIAPGGLYGYTF.